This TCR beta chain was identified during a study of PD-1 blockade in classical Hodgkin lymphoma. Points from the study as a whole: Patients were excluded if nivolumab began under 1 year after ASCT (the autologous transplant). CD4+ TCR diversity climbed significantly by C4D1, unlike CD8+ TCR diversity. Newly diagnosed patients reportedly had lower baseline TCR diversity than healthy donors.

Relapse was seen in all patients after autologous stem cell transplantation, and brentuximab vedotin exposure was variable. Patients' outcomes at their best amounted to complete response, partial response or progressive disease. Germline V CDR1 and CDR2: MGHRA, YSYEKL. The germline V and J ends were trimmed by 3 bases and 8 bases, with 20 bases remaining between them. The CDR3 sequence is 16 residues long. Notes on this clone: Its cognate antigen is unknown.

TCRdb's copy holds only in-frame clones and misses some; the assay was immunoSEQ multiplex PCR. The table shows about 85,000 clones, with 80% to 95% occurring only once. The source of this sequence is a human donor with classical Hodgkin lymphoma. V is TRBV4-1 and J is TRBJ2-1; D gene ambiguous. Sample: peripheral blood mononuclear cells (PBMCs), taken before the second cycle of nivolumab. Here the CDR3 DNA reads TGCGCCAGCAGCCAGGGATACTATGAGGAGATCGATGAGCAGTTCTTC. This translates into CASSQGYYEEIDEQFF.